This T cell receptor beta chain is from a study of siplizumab effects on memory and regulatory T cells (dated by TCRdb to between 2018 and 2020). Context from the whole study: The effect of the anti-CD2 antibody siplizumab on alloreactive T-cell subsets was examined in allogeneic mixed lymphocyte reactions constructed from human PBMCs. Beyond this particular receptor, the publication reports: Among mappable alloreactive CD4+ clones, the Treg-derived fraction averaged approximately 69% with siplizumab versus about 25% in control reactions. Siplizumab significantly lowered the cumulative frequency of alloreactive sequences that could be traced to unstimulated CD4+ memory T cells. Whether proliferating Tregs from siplizumab cultures were suppressive was not functionally confirmed. Unstimulated naive T cells appeared to be more diverse than memory T cells, and naive cells seemed to make a substantial contribution to the alloresponse. About 75-96% of proliferating CD4+ or CD8+ clones could not be given a naive or memory phenotype. Sequences below about 10^-5 frequency were poorly captured, so only a minor fraction of alloreactive clones could be mapped to unstimulated subsets.

The library relied on the immunoSEQ multiplex PCR assay. The deep sequencing platform assayed about 90,000 TCR templates per sample. Genomic DNA extracted from sorted T cells was used for TCRbeta CDR3 sequencing. The source study handled its data this way. Clonal analysis of TCRbeta CDR3 data was done in the R programming language. Comparing unstimulated samples against CFSE-low samples taken after the reaction was how alloreactive CD4+ and CD8+ clones were defined. Alloreactive CD4+ clones were assigned to regulatory or non-regulatory origin by matching sequences to sorted unstimulated Treg and non-Treg repertoires. TCRdb took over this immuneACCESS table, retaining in-frame rearrangements with V and J assigned. Such tables are incomplete; in checked studies, under half of the missing clones stem from an unresolved V gene, and the remainder is unexplained. V, J and clone size are those of that table, while D and trimming were read from the DNA. This sample comprises about 91,000 clones, roughly 96% of them detected only once. Jointly, the top ten make up 0.025% to 0.035% of the sample.

On this clone: Its target antigen remains unknown. The sample holds no much larger clone one base away, and base qualities are not on file.

In addition, sequencing in three donor pairs included unstimulated CD8+ effector memory subsets alongside CD4+ naive, CD8+ naive, CD8+ TEMRA and CD4+ memory subsets. TCRbeta CDR3 sequencing was performed on sorted unstimulated T cells and on proliferating T cells recovered from mixed lymphocyte reactions. Fresh whole blood from 9 to 10 HLA-typed healthy donors served as the source for isolating PBMCs. V and J are trimmed by 10 bases and 9 bases, and the gene matches miss 8 bases of the junction. The germline V gene (reference sequence) provides CDR1 LNHDA and CDR2 SQIVND. From the cysteine through the phenylalanine, the CDR3 covers 13 amino acids. CDR3 DNA only is kept here, 39 bases in frame from base 1.

The V and J segments used are TRBV19 and TRBJ2-1, with 11 central nucleotides matching TRBD2. The TCR originated in a human donor in good health. The sequencing sample was made of naive CD4+ T cells sorted from blood. Sample cell subset or site, as interpreted from the label and publication: unstimulated naive T cells. The CDR3 corresponds to CATAGLAGSEQFF. The sequenced DNA is TGTGCCACCGCAGGACTAGCGGGCAGTGAGCAGTTCTTC.